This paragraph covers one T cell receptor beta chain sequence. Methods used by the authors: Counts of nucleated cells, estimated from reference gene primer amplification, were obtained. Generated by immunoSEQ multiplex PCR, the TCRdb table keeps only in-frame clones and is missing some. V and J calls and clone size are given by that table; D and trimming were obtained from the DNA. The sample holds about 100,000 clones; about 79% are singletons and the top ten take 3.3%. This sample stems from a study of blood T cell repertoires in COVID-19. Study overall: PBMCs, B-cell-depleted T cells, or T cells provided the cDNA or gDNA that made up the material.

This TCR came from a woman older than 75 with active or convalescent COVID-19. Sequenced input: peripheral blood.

As DNA, the CDR3 is TGTGCGGGGGGAGGCAGGGGGAATAGCTACGAGCAGTACTTC. It yields the protein CAGGGRGNSYEQYF. The rearrangement uses TRBV30 and TRBJ2-7, with D possibly TRBD1 on 7 matching bases. CDR3 length: 14 residues. Germline V CDR1 and CDR2: GTSNPN, SVGIG (reference sequence). Combining the CDR3 with reference TRBV30 and TRBJ2-7 gives the whole variable domain SQTIHQWPATLVQPVGSPLSLECTVEGTSNPNLYWYRQAAGRGLQLLFYSVGIGQISSEVPQNLSASRPQDRQFILSSKKLLLSDSGFYLCAGGGRGNSYEQYFGPGTRLTVT.